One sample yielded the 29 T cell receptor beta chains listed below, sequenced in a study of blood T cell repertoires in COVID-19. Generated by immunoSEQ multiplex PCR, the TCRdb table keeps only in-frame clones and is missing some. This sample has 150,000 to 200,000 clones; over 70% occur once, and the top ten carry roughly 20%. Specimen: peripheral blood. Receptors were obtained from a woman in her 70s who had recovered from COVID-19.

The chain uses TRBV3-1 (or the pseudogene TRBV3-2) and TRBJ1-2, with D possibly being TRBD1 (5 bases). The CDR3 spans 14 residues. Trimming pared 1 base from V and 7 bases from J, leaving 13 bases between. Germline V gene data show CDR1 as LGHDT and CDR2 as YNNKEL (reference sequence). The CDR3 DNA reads TGTGCCAGCAGCCAAGCTTCCGGGGGTTTTGGCTACACCTTC. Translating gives CASSQASGGFGYTF.

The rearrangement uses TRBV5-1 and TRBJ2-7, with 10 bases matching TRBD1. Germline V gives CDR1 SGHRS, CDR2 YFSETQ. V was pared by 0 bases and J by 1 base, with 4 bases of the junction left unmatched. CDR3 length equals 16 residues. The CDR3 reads CASSLGDRGGSYEQYF. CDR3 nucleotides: TGCGCCAGCAGCTTGGGGGACAGGGGAGGATCCTACGAGCAGTACTTC.

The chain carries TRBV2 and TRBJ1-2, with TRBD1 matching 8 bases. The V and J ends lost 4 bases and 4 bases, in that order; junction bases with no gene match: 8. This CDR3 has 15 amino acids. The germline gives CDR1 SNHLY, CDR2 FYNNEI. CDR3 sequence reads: CASSGQGAYGYGYTF. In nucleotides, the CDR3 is TGTGCCAGCAGTGGCCAGGGGGCGTATGGCTATGGCTACACCTTC.

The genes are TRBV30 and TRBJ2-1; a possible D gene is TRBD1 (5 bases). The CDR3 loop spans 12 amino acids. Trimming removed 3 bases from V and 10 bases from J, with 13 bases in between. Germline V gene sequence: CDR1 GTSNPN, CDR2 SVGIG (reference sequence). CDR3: CAWRQDSDEQFF. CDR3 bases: TGTGCCTGGAGACAGGATTCGGACGAGCAGTTCTTC.

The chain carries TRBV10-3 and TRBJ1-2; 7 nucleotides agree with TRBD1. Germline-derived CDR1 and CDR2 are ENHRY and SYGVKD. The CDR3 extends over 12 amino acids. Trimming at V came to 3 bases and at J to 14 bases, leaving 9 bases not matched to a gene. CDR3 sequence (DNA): TGTGCCATCAGTGACCAGGGGACAGTGTGGACCTTC. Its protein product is CAISDQGTVWTF.

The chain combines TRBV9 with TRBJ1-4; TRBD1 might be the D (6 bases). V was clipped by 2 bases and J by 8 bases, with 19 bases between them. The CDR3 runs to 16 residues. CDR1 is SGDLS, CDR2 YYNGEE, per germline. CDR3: CASSVGTGNSWEKLFF. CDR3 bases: TGTGCCAGCAGCGTGGGAACAGGGAATTCTTGGGAAAAACTGTTTTTT.

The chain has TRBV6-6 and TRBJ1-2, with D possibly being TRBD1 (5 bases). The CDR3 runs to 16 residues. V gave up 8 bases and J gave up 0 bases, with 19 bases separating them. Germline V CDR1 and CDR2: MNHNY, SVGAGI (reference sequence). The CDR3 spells CASCRHSPRANYGYTF. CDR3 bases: TGTGCCAGCTGTCGGCACTCCCCCAGGGCTAACTATGGCTACACCTTC.

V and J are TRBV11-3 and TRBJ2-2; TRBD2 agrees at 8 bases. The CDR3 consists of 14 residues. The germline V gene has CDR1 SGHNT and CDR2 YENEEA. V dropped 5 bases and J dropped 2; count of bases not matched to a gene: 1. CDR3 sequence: CASSRGGNTGELFF. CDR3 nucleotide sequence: TGTGCCAGCAGCCGGGGGGGAAACACCGGGGAGCTGTTTTTT.

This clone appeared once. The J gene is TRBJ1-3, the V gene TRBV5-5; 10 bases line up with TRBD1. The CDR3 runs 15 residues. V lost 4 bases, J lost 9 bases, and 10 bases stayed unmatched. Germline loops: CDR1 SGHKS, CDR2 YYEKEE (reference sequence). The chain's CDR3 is CASSPRDRGGGTIYF. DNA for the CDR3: TGTGCCAGCAGCCCCCGGGACAGGGGCGGTGGCACCATATATTTT.

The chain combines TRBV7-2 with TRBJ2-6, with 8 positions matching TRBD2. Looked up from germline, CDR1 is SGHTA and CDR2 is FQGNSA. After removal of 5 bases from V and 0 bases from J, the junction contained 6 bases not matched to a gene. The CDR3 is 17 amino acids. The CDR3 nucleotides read TGTGCCAGCAGCCCTACGGGGGGGAACTCTGGGGCCAACGTCCTGACTTTC. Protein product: CASSPTGGNSGANVLTF.

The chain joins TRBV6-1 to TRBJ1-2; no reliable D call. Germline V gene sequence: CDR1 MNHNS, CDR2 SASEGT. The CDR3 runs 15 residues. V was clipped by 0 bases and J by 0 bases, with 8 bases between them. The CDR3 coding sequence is TGTGCCAGCAGTGAAGCGGGCAGAGCTAACTATGGCTACACCTTC. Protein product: CASSEAGRANYGYTF.

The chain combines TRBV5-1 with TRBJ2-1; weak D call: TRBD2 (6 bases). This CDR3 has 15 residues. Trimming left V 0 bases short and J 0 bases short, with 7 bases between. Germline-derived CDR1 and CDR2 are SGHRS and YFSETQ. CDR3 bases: TGCGCCAGCAGCTTGGGCGGGGTCTCCTACAATGAGCAGTTCTTC. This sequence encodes CASSLGGVSYNEQFF.

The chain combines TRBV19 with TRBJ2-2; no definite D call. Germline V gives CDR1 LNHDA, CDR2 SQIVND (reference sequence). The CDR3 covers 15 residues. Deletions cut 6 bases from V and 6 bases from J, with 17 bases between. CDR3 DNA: TGTGCCAGTAGCCCCGGCAGCGTGGTGTCCGGGGAGCTGTTTTTT. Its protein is CASSPGSVVSGELFF.

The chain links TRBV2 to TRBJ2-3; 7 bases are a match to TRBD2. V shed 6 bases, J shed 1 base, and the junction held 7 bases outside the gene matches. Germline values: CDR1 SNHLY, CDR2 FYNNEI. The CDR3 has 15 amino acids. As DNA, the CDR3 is TGTGCCAGCAGGCCTGGGGCGGGGGGCACAGATACGCAGTATTTT. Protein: CASRPGAGGTDTQYF.

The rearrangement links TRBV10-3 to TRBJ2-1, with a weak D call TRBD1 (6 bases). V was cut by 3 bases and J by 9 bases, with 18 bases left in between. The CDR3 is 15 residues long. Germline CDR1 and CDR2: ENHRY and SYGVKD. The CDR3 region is CAISDLGTVGGEQFF. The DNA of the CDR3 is TGTGCCATCAGTGACCTGGGGACGGTAGGGGGTGAGCAGTTCTTC.

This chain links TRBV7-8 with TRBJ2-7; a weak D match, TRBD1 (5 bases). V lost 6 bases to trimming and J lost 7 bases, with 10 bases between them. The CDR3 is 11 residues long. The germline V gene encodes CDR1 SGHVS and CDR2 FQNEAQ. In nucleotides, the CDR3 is TGTGCCAGCAGAGGGGCGTGGGAGCAGTACTTC. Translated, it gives CASRGAWEQYF. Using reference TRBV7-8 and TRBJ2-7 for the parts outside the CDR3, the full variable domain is GAGVSQSPRYKVAKRGQDVALRCDPISGHVSLFWYQQALGQGPEFLTYFQNEAQLDKSGLPSDRFFAERPEGSVSTLKIQRTQQEDSAVYLCASRGAWEQYFGPGTRLTVT.

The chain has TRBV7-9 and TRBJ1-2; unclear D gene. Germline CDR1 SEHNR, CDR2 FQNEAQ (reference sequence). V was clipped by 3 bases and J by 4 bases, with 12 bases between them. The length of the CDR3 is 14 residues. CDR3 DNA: TGTGCCAGCAGCTTGGGCTCACCCAGCTATGGCTACACCTTC. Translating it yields CASSLGSPSYGYTF.

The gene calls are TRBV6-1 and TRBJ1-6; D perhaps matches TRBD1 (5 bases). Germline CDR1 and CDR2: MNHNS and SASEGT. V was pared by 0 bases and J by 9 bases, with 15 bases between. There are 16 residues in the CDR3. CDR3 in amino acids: CASSEAEGLPFSPLHF. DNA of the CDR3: TGTGCCAGCAGTGAAGCGGAGGGACTCCCATTTTCACCCCTCCACTTT.

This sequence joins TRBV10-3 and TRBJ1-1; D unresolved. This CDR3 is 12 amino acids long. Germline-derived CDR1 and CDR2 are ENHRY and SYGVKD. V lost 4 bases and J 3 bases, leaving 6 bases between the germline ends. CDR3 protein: CAISAGHTEAFF. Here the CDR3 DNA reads TGTGCCATCAGTGCCGGTCACACTGAAGCTTTCTTT.

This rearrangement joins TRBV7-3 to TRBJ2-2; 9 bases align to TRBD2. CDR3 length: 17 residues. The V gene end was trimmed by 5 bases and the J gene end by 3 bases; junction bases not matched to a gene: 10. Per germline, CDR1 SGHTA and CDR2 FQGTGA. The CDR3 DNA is TGTGCCAGCAGCCAACTCGGGCTAGCGGGGTACACCGGGGAGCTGTTTTTT. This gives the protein CASSQLGLAGYTGELFF.

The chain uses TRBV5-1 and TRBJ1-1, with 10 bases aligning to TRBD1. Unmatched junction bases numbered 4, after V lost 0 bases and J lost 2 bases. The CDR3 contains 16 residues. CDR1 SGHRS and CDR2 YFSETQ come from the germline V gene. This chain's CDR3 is CASSLGDRGVNTEAFF. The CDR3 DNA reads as TGCGCCAGCAGCTTGGGGGACAGGGGAGTAAACACTGAAGCTTTCTTT.

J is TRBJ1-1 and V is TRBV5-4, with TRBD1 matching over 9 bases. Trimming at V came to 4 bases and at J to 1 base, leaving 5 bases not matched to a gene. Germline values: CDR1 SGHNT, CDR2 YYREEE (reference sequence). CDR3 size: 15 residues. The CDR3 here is CASSGGQGRNTEAFF. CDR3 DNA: TGTGCCAGCAGCGGAGGACAGGGGAGGAACACTGAAGCTTTCTTT.

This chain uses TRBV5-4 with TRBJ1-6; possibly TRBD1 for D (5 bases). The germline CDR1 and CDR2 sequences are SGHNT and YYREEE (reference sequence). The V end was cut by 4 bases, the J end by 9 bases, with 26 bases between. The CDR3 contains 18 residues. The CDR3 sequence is CASSAGARGVREGSPLHF. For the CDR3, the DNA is TGTGCCAGCAGCGCCGGAGCTAGGGGCGTCAGGGAAGGTTCACCCCTCCACTTT.

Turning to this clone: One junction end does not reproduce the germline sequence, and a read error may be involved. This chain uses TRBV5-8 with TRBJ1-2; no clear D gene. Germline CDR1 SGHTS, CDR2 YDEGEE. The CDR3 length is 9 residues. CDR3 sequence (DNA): TGTGCCAGCAGCTTGGGACAAAGCTTC. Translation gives CASSLGQSF.

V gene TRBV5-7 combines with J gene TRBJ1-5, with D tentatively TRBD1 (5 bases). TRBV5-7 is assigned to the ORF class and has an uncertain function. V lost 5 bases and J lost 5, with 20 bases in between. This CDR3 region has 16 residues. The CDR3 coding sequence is TGTGCCAGCAGAGTCCGCGGGGGGGGGACCTATCAGCCCCAGCATTTT. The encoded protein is CASRVRGGGTYQPQHF.

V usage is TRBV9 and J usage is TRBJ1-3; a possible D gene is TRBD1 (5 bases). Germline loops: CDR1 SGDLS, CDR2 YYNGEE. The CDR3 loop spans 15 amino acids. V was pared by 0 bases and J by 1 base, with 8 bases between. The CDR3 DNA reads TGTGCCAGCAGCGTAGCTGCAGGGTCTGGAAACACCATATATTTT. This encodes CASSVAAGSGNTIYF.

In DNA form, the CDR3 reads TGCGCCAGCAGCCCGGGGAGTTCAGATACGCAGTATTTT. Translated: CASSPGSSDTQYF. The chain carries TRBV5-1 and TRBJ2-3; tentative D call: TRBD2 (5 bases). CDR1 SGHRS and CDR2 YFSETQ come from the germline V gene. The V end was cut by 4 bases, the J end by 4 bases, with 10 bases between. The CDR3 is made up of 13 amino acids.

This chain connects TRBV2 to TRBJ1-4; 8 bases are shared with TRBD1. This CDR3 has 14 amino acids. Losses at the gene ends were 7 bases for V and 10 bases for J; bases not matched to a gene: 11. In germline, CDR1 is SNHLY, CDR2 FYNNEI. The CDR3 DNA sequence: TGTGCCAGCATCAAGGACAGGGAGGTCGGAAAACTGTTTTTT. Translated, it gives CASIKDREVGKLFF. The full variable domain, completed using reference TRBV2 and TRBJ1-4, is EPEVTQTPSHQVTQMGQEVILRCVPISNHLYFYWYRQILGQKVEFLVSFYNNEISEKSEIFDDQFSVERPDGSNFTLKIRSTKLEDSAMYFCASIKDREVGKLFFGSGTQLSVL.

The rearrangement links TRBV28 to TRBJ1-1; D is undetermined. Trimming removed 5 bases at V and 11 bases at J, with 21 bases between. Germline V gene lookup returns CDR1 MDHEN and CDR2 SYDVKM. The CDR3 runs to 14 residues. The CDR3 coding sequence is TGTGCCAGCAGTCCGCCATCGACTCCGGCCGGGGCTTTCTTT. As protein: CASSPPSTPAGAFF. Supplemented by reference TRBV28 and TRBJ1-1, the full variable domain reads DVKVTQSSRYLVKRTGEKVFLECVQDMDHENMFWYRQDPGLGLRLIYFSYDVKMKEKGDIPEGYSVSREKKERFSLILESASTNQTSMYLCASSPPSTPAGAFFGQGTRLTVV.